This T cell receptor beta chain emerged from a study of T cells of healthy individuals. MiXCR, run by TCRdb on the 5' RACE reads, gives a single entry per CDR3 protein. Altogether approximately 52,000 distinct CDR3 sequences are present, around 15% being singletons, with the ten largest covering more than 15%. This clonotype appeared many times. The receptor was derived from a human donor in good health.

As DNA, the CDR3 is TGCGCCAGCAGCCAAGATCGGGATCTGAATTCACCCCTCCACTTT. Protein sequence: CASSQDRDLNSPLHF. The rearrangement uses TRBV4-3 and TRBJ1-6; no clear D gene. V was clipped by 0 bases and J by 7 bases, with 10 bases between them. There are 15 residues in the CDR3. CDR1 is LGHNA and CDR2 is YSLEER in the germline V gene.